This passage covers 5 T cell receptor beta chains from one sample sequenced in a study of beta chain features in type 1 diabetes. Reverse transcribing all isolated RNA meant expressed TCRB transcripts were sequenced. Generated by immunoSEQ multiplex PCR, the TCRdb table keeps only in-frame clones and is missing some. The data hold almost 350,000 clones, with 8% observed a single time. Sequencing was carried out using central memory CD4+ T cells from blood. Receptor source: a woman younger than 35 in good health.

This clone turned up a few times. The sample has other DNA sequences that encode this CDR3 too. The chain is built from TRBV7-3 and TRBJ2-3; D unresolved. Germline-derived CDR1 and CDR2 are SGHTA and FQGTGA. The CDR3 spans 13 residues. Trimming stripped 0 bases from V and 1 base from J, with 2 bases between. CDR3 in amino acids: CASSLTGTDTQYF. The DNA of the CDR3 is TGTGCCAGCAGCTTAACTGGCACAGATACGCAGTATTTT.

This clone was picked up a small number of times. This chain joins TRBV18 and TRBJ2-3; 7 bases match TRBD1. V gave up 3 bases and J gave up 3 bases; unmatched junction bases: 6. This CDR3 comprises 15 residues. Germline V gene data show CDR1 as KGHSH and CDR2 as LQKENI. CDR3 nucleotide sequence: TGTGCCAGCTCACCCCAGACAGGGCTTACAGATACGCAGTATTTT. Its translation is CASSPQTGLTDTQYF. Filled out from reference TRBV18 and TRBJ2-3, the complete variable domain reads NAGVMQNPRHLVRRRGQEARLRCSPMKGHSHVYWYRQLPEEGLKFMVYLQKENIIDESGMPKERFSAEFPKEGPSILRIQQVVRGDSAAYFCASSPQTGLTDTQYFGPGTRLTVL.

V gene TRBV5-1 combines with J gene TRBJ2-1, with 14 bases fitting TRBD2. CDR1 SGHRS and CDR2 YFSETQ come from the germline V gene. The trim removed 4 bases at V and 8 bases at J, leaving 11 bases unmatched. CDR3 length equals 17 residues. The CDR3 loop is CASSPALTSGGAHEQFF. CDR3 bases: TGCGCCAGCAGCCCGGCCCTGACTAGCGGGGGGGCTCATGAGCAGTTCTTC.

This clone occurred many times. The J gene is TRBJ2-1, the V gene TRBV6-5; TRBD1 might be the D (6 bases). This CDR3 spans 15 amino acids. Between the trimmed V and J ends, which lost 6 bases and 4 bases, there was a span of 16 bases. Germline values: CDR1 MNHEY, CDR2 SVGAGI. The DNA for the CDR3 is TGTGCCAGCAGGCGCAACAGGGAGTGGTACAATGAGCAGTTCTTC. This gives the protein CASRRNREWYNEQFF.

This clone was counted between two and nine times. This chain joins TRBV7-8 and TRBJ2-3; no firm D call. V lost 2 bases to trimming and J lost 0 bases, with 9 bases between them. This CDR3 has 15 residues. Germline V lookup: CDR1 SGHVS, CDR2 FQNEAQ. CDR3 loop: CASSLTGVSTDTQYF. CDR3 sequence (DNA): TGTGCCAGCAGCTTAACGGGTGTGAGCACAGATACGCAGTATTTT.